This T cell receptor beta chain originates from a study of beta chain features in type 1 diabetes. Regarding the study as a whole: It was among patients, rather than healthy donors, that naive, central memory and Treg TCRB repertoires appeared more similar. Type 1 diabetes patients showed a moderate but significant shortening of TCRB CDR3s in all four CD4+ subsets.

Isolated RNA was reverse transcribed in full, so expressed TCRB transcripts were sequenced. TCRdb's copy holds only in-frame clones and misses some; the assay was immunoSEQ multiplex PCR. The table lists about 340,000 clones, 13% of them singletons. Per donor, one heparinised blood draw averaged about 110 mL. Purity exceeded 95% in all sorted populations. As concerns this clone: Its antigen is as yet unknown.

CDR3 size: 13 residues. The trim removed 6 bases at V and 3 bases at J, leaving 5 bases unmatched. Germline CDR1 is MNHEY and CDR2 is SMNVEV (reference sequence). This sequence originates from a woman aged 18-35 years with type 1 diabetes. The sequencing input was naive CD4+ T cells from blood. J is TRBJ2-7 and V is TRBV27; TRBD2 agrees at 7 bases. The CDR3 protein is CASRASGYYEQYF. DNA for the CDR3: TGTGCCAGCAGAGCTAGCGGTTACTACGAGCAGTACTTC.